The sequence of this T cell receptor beta chain was determined in a study of shared clonotypes between healthy human individuals. Overall study: Donors consisted of two women and a few men between 18 and 49. Overall study findings and caveats: Clonotypes that were shared across a handful of donors made up roughly 5.2% of naive CD4 clonotypes.

As to this clone: Its antigen is unknown.

Sequencing was at deep level. Clones were read by immunoSEQ multiplex PCR, and TCRdb kept only the in-frame ones, dropping some. The data hold more than 1.2 million clones, with approximately 98.5% observed a single time. Trimming removed 5 bases from V and 4 bases from J, with 25 bases in between. Germline loops: CDR1 SGHAT, CDR2 FQNNGV. CDR3 length: 18 amino acids. V gene TRBV11-2 combines with J gene TRBJ2-3; possibly TRBD1 for D (6 bases). Sequenced sample: naive CD4+ T cells sorted from blood. Documented subset: CD45RA+ positively selected. This TCR came from a man aged 30-40 years in good health. DNA for the CDR3: TGTGCCAGCAGCCCCCGTGGAACAGGGCTCCTAGGTCCAGATACGCAGTATTTT. Translation gives CASSPRGTGLLGPDTQYF.